A selection of T cell receptor beta chains follows, all from one sample in a study of shared clonotypes between healthy human individuals. The data were produced by immunoSEQ multiplex PCR, yet TCRdb's version contains in-frame clones alone and is incomplete. Of 1.5 million to 2.5 million clones listed, just under 95% are singletons. Material for sequencing was naive CD8+ T cells sorted from blood. Receptors were obtained from a man between 18 and 29 years old in good health. CDR3s include the opening cysteine and the closing phenylalanine or tryptophan. D genes are given only for firm matches.

d_call v_call cdr3_aa
NA TRBV13 CASSLGGDPNNSPLHF
NA TRBV5-4 CASSWGSDGAYEQYF
NA TRBV30 CAWSVSSGANVLTF
NA TRBV28 CASMGGGETQYF
TRBD1 TRBV19 CASSSQGQLYTEAFF
NA TRBV4-3 CASSQDPASEIASYNEQFF
NA TRBV29-1 CSVVWTEAFF
NA TRBV4-1 CASSPSTYNSPLHF
NA TRBV14 CASSSGQTETQYF
NA TRBV5-6 CASSFSTAYGYTF
NA TRBV4-3 CASSQEIKWGSPLHF
TRBD2 TRBV5-1 CASEVAGAYNEQFF
TRBD2 TRBV7-9 CASSPWIAGGEETQYF
NA TRBV25-1 CASSRGGGQETQYF
NA TRBV9 CASSPAGNTEAFF
NA TRBV5-5 CASTPTVGVDYEQYF
TRBD2 TRBV11-1 CASSPTPRLAYESDTQYF